Listed here are 15 T cell receptor beta chains from one sample, sequenced in a study of graft-versus-host responses after intestinal transplantation. Their recognized antigens are unknown. Data came from immunoSEQ multiplex PCR; TCRdb stores just in-frame clones and leaves some out. In the table there are 50,000 to 55,000 clones, about 89% of which are singletons. The material was unstimulated CD4+ T cells sorted from spleen or lymph node cells, obtained before transplant. All receptors come from a human donor who was the organ donor for an intestinal transplant.

Comments on this clone: At one boundary the junction diverges from the germline segment, which might be a read error. The CDR3, as DNA: TGCAGCGCTGAAGGACCGGGGGGGGATGAGCAGTACTTC. Translation gives CSAEGPGGDEQYF. The chain uses TRBV29-1 and TRBJ2-7; 8 nucleotides align to TRBD2. CDR1 and CDR2 from the germline V gene are SQVTM and ANQGSEA. The CDR3 is 13 residues long.

V is TRBV19 and J is TRBJ2-2, with a weak D call TRBD1 (6 bases). Germline values: CDR1 LNHDA, CDR2 SQIVND (reference sequence). V dropped 3 bases and J dropped 6 bases, with 14 bases sitting between them. The CDR3 has 15 amino acids. The CDR3 protein is CASSMVFRGAGELFF. CDR3 sequence (DNA): TGTGCCAGTAGTATGGTTTTCAGGGGAGCCGGGGAGCTGTTTTTT.

This chain uses TRBV5-6 with TRBJ2-3, with D maybe TRBD2 (5 bases). CDR3 length: 15 amino acids. Germline CDR1 reads SGHDT; CDR2 reads YYEEEE. V was cut by 0 bases and J by 5 bases, with 13 bases left in between. CDR3 amino acids: CASSLVGLRGDTQYF. The CDR3 DNA is TGTGCCAGCAGCTTGGTCGGACTCAGAGGAGATACGCAGTATTTT.

The chain is built from TRBV5-1 and TRBJ2-3, with 15 nucleotides matching TRBD2. CDR3 length: 18 amino acids. V gave up 0 bases and J gave up 6 bases; unmatched junction bases: 8. In germline, CDR1 is SGHRS, CDR2 YFSETQ. Written as DNA, the CDR3 is TGCGCCAGCAGCTTGGCATGGACTAGCGGGAGGGCCACGGATACGCAGTATTTT. Translated, it gives CASSLAWTSGRATDTQYF.

The genes are TRBV7-9 and TRBJ1-5; no reliable D call. CDR3 length: 15 amino acids. The V and J ends lost 1 base and 4 bases respectively, with 11 bases between them. In germline, CDR1 is SEHNR, CDR2 FQNEAQ (reference sequence). CDR3 nucleotide sequence: TGTGCCAGCAGCTTAGACAGCACTTTTAATCAGCCCCAGCATTTT. Translation gives CASSLDSTFNQPQHF.

V gene TRBV18 combines with J gene TRBJ1-2; D ambiguous. The V and J ends lost 3 bases and 4 bases respectively, with 12 bases between them. CDR3 length: 14 residues. Germline CDR1 KGHSH, CDR2 LQKENI. DNA of the CDR3: TGTGCCAGCTCACCGGCGGAGCACGGCTATGGCTACACCTTC. Translated: CASSPAEHGYGYTF.

J is TRBJ1-2 and V is TRBV28; TRBD1 might be the D (6 bases). The CDR3 covers 15 residues. V was cut by 2 bases and J by 4 bases, with 14 bases left in between. Per germline, CDR1 MDHEN and CDR2 SYDVKM. The CDR3 protein is CASSLRRGQFYGYTF. The CDR3, as DNA: TGTGCCAGCAGTTTACGGCGAGGACAGTTCTATGGCTACACCTTC.

This chain uses TRBV29-1 with TRBJ2-5; 10 bases fit TRBD1. Trimming removed 3 bases from V and 5 bases from J; junction bases left unmatched: 3. Germline-derived CDR1 and CDR2 are SQVTM and ANQGSEA. This CDR3 has 13 amino acids. The CDR3 nucleotides are TGCAGCGTTGAGGGGACAGGGGACGAGACCCAGTACTTC. Amino acids: CSVEGTGDETQYF.

The chain carries TRBV19 and TRBJ2-2, with TRBD1 as a possible D gene (5 bases). This CDR3 comprises 14 residues. The V end lost 5 bases, the J end lost 7 bases, and 14 bases lay between the germline ends. The germline CDR1 and CDR2 sequences are LNHDA and SQIVND (reference sequence). CDR3 nucleotides: TGTGCCAGTAGTCGAATCTCAGGGTTCGGGGAGCTGTTTTTT. Translated, it gives CASSRISGFGELFF. The full variable domain, rest sourced from reference TRBV19 and TRBJ2-2, is DGGITQSPKYLFRKEGQNVTLSCEQNLNHDAMYWYRQDPGQGLRLIYYSQIVNDFQKGDIAEGYSVSREKKESFPLTVTSAQKNPTAFYLCASSRISGFGELFFGEGSRLTVL.

This chain links TRBV5-1 with TRBJ1-2; 8 nucleotides match TRBD1. V was pared by 0 bases and J by 8 bases, with 6 bases of the junction left unmatched. There are 14 residues in the CDR3. CDR1 and CDR2 from the germline V gene are SGHRS and YFSETQ. The CDR3 DNA sequence: TGCGCCAGCAGCTTGGAAGGACAGGGTTTGGGCTACACCTTC. Its translation: CASSLEGQGLGYTF.

This chain links TRBV4-3 with TRBJ2-3; maybe TRBD2 (5 bases). CDR3 length: 17 amino acids. Trimming took 0 bases from V and 0 from J, leaving 13 bases between them. The germline V gene encodes CDR1 LGHNA and CDR2 YSLEER. The CDR3 spells CASSQEWSGLSTDTQYF. In DNA form, the CDR3 reads TGCGCCAGCAGCCAAGAGTGGAGCGGCCTTAGCACAGATACGCAGTATTTT.

This chain connects TRBV5-4 to TRBJ2-7; D unclear. The CDR3 runs 14 residues. Trimming took 3 bases from V and 3 from J, leaving 13 bases between them. Per germline, CDR1 SGHNT and CDR2 YYREEE (reference sequence). The CDR3 DNA reads TGTGCCAGCAGCTCGGCCGACACCAACTACGAGCAGTACTTC. Translation gives CASSSADTNYEQYF.

As to this clone: One junction end disagrees with the germline gene, perhaps due to a read error. The V gene is TRBV7-7, the J gene TRBJ2-1, with 9 positions matching TRBD2. The CDR3 contains 15 residues. Germline V gene lookup returns CDR1 SSHAT and CDR2 FNYEAQ (reference sequence). In DNA form, the CDR3 reads TGTGCTAGCAGCCCCCTAGCGGGGTCCTACAATGAGCAGTTCTTC. Its protein is CASSPLAGSYNEQFF.

This chain connects TRBV13 to TRBJ2-1; 9 nucleotides align to TRBD2. V dropped 6 bases and J dropped 6; count of bases not matched to a gene: 12. Germline assignment: CDR1 PRHDT and CDR2 FYEKMQ (reference sequence). This CDR3 contains 16 residues. CDR3 DNA sequence: TGTGCCAGCAGTAGGGGCGGGAGGGCCGGGGGCAATGAGCAGTTCTTC. It encodes CASSRGGRAGGNEQFF.

The chain has TRBV7-9 and TRBJ1-5; D gene unclear. The CDR3 covers 13 residues. CDR1 and CDR2 from the germline V gene are SEHNR and FQNEAQ (reference sequence). Trimming took off 1 base at V and 4 bases at J, with 5 bases between the two ends. The CDR3 sequence is CASSLVENQPQHF. The CDR3, as DNA: TGTGCCAGCAGCTTAGTAGAGAATCAGCCCCAGCATTTT.